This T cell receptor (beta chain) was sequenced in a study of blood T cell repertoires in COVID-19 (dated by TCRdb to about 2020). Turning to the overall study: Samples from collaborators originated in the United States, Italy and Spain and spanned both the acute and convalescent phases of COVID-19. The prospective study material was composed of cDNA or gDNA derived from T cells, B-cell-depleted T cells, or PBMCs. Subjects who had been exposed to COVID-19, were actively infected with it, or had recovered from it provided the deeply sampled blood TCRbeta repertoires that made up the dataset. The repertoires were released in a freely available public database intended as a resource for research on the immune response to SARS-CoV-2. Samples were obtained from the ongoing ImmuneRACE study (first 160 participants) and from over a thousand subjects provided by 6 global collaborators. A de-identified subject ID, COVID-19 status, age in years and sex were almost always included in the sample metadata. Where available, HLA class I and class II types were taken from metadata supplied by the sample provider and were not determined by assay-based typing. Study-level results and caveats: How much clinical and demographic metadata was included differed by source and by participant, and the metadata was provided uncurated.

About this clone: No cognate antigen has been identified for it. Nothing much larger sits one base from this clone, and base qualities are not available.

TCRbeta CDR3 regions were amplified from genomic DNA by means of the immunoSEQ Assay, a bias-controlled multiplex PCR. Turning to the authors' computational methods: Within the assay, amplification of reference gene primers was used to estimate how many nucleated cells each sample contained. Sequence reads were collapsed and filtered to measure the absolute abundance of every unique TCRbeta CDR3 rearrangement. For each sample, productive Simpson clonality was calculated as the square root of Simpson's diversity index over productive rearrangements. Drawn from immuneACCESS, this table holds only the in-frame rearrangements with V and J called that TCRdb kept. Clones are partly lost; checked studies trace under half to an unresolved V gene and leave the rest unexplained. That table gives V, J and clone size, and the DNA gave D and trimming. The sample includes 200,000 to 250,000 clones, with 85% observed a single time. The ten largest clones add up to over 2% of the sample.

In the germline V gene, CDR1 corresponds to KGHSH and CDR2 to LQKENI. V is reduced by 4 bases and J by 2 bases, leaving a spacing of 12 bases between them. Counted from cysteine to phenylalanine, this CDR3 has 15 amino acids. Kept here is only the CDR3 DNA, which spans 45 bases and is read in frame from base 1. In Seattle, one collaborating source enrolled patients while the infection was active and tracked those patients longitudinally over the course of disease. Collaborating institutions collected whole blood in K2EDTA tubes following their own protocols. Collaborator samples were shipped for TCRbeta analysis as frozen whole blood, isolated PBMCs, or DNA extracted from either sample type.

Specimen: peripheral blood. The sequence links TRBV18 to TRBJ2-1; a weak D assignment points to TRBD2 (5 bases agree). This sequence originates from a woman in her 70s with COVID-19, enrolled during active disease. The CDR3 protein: CASSLEGFPYNEQFF. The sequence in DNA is TGTGCCAGCTCACTCGAGGGTTTCCCCTACAATGAGCAGTTCTTC.